What follows is one T cell receptor beta chain and its context. The antigen is undetermined. This may stem from a read error, because a much larger clone lies one nucleotide away. The sequenced fragment ends 3 residues before the CDR3 boundary, so the rest is inferred from the germline J gene. This record comes from a study of T cell clonality in common variable immunodeficiency. Some clones are missing from TCRdb's copy, which holds only in-frame ones; the method was immunoSEQ multiplex PCR. Observed in the sample are roughly 34,000 clones, none of them singletons. The CDR3 has 11 residues. Germline CDR1 reads SSHAT; CDR2 reads FNYEAQ (reference sequence). Trimming cost V 4 bases and J 4 bases, with 2 bases left between them. General observations from the study: Fewer deletions and N-nucleotide insertions were reportedly seen in common variable immunodeficiency TCR beta sequences. CVID subjects had higher TCRbeta clonality than healthy controls, most marked in about a third.

Sample: peripheral blood mononuclear cells. V and J are TRBV7-7 and TRBJ1-5; D call uncertain. This clonotype was sampled from a human donor with common variable immunodeficiency. CDR3 protein: CASSSNQPQHF. The DNA read from the CDR3 is TGTGCCAGCAGCTCAAATCAGCCC.